This section outlines one T cell receptor (beta chain) sequence together with its context. As yet, its antigen is unknown. The data were obtained in a study of PD-1 blockade in classical Hodgkin lymphoma. Findings and limits, study-wide: Reported findings placed baseline TCR diversity lower in newly diagnosed patients (compared with healthy donors).

CDR3 length: 15 amino acids. The germline CDR1 and CDR2 sequences are SGHRS and YFSETQ. Trimming cost V 0 bases and J 1 base, with 10 bases left between them. Autologous stem cell transplantation was followed by relapse in every patient, and brentuximab vedotin exposure varied. This table comes from immunoSEQ multiplex PCR, and its TCRdb copy is limited to in-frame clones, with some not included. The top ten hold 16% of the sample, which has about 34,000 clones, 76% seen once. The chain uses TRBV5-1 and TRBJ1-1; weak D call: TRBD1 (5 bases). Sample: peripheral blood mononuclear cells (PBMCs), taken before the second cycle of nivolumab. This receptor was taken from a human donor with classical Hodgkin lymphoma. CDR3 region: CASSLDRGRNTEAFF. CDR3 DNA sequence: TGCGCCAGCAGCTTGGATCGGGGGAGGAACACTGAAGCTTTCTTT.